The 31 T cell receptor beta chains in this list originate from one sample, sequenced in a study of T-cell memory formation after mild COVID-19. TCRdb itself ran the 5' RACE reads through MiXCR, one entry per CDR3 protein. The sample records around 300,000 distinct CDR3 sequences, roughly 13% being singletons. Material: PBMCs or a T cell subset sorted from them (not recorded which). The receptors originated from a man between 18 and 29 years old who had mild COVID-19 (a few samples of this study predate the infection). Cell type and time point are not known.

This chain uses TRBV15 with TRBJ2-1, with TRBD1 matching 8 bases. J was trimmed by 3 bases and V by 5 bases; bases with no gene match: 6. This CDR3 comprises 15 residues. Germline CDR1 LNHNV, CDR2 YYDKDF (reference sequence). CDR3 protein: CATSSRTGIYNEQFF. For the CDR3, the DNA is TGTGCCACCAGCTCTCGGACAGGGATCTACAATGAGCAGTTCTTC.

The chain combines TRBV12-3 or TRBV12-4 with TRBJ1-2; no firm D call. There are 13 residues in the CDR3. V was pared by 7 bases and J by 4 bases, with 13 bases between. CDR3 protein: CASTIWSGYGYTF. DNA for the CDR3: TGTGCCAGCACCATATGGTCGGGCTATGGCTACACCTTC.

The chain couples TRBV14 to TRBJ2-7; D is possibly TRBD1 or TRBD2 (6 bases each). This CDR3 has 16 residues. The germline V and J ends were trimmed by 0 bases and 0 bases, with 12 bases remaining between them. Germline values: CDR1 SGHDN, CDR2 FVKESK. The CDR3 spells CASSQDSGAFSYEQYF. DNA of the CDR3: TGTGCCAGCAGCCAAGACTCGGGGGCTTTCTCCTACGAGCAGTACTTC.

The gene calls are TRBV6-2 or TRBV6-3 and TRBJ1-1; TRBD1 is a possible D gene (5 bases). V was pared by 5 bases and J by 11 bases, with 12 bases between. Germline lookup yields CDR1 MNHEY and CDR2 SVGEGT. This CDR3 contains 11 residues. CDR3 loop: CASSQSGAAFF. The CDR3 DNA sequence: TGTGCCAGCAGTCAGTCTGGGGCGGCTTTCTTT.

The sample holds a few counts of this clonotype. The J gene is TRBJ1-5, the V gene TRBV4-2, with unresolved D. V was pared by 4 bases and J by 2 bases, with 9 bases between. Germline lookup yields CDR1 LGHNA and CDR2 YNFKEQ. The CDR3 has 14 amino acids. CDR3 in amino acids: CASSRQDGNQPQHF. In nucleotides, the CDR3 is TGTGCCAGCAGCCGCCAGGACGGCAATCAGCCCCAGCATTTT.

This rearrangement joins TRBV19 to TRBJ1-2; TRBD1 is a possible D gene (5 bases). V was cut by 5 bases and J by 8 bases, with 18 bases left in between. Germline CDR1 reads LNHDA; CDR2 reads SQIVND (reference sequence). The CDR3 is made up of 14 amino acids. CDR3 residues: CASSAPGASGGYTF. The DNA of the CDR3 is TGTGCCAGTAGTGCACCCGGGGCGAGTGGAGGCTACACCTTC.

This clonotype has only one observation. The V gene is TRBV16, the J gene TRBJ2-1, with TRBD2 as a possible D gene (6 bases). Germline-derived CDR1 and CDR2 are KGHSY and FQNENV. Trimming stripped 4 bases from V and 5 bases from J, with 9 bases between. The CDR3 is made up of 13 amino acids. CDR3 in amino acids: CASSPGLNNEQFF. As DNA, the CDR3 is TGTGCCAGCAGCCCAGGACTAAACAATGAGCAGTTCTTC.

The V call is TRBV20-1, the J call TRBJ1-2; D unresolved. Per germline, CDR1 DFQATT and CDR2 SNEGSKA (reference sequence). The CDR3 is 13 residues long. Trimming stripped 2 bases from V and 3 bases from J, with 10 bases between. CDR3 sequence (DNA): TGCAGTGCTAGAAGCAGGCCTGACTATGGCTACACCTTC. This translates into CSARSRPDYGYTF.

This chain connects TRBV6-2 or TRBV6-3 to TRBJ2-7, with D unresolved. Germline V gene data show CDR1 as MNHEY and CDR2 as SVGEGT. There are 13 residues in the CDR3. Trimming shortened V by 4 bases and J by 3 bases, and 10 bases separated the two germline ends. Written as DNA, the CDR3 is TGTGCCAGCAGTTTTATGGGGAACTACGAGCAGTACGTC. Protein sequence: CASSFMGNYEQYV.

The table lists this clonotype with many counts. The DNA of the CDR3 is TGTGCCAGCAGGGGGACAGGGAACTACGAGCAGTACGTC. The encoded protein is CASRGTGNYEQYV. The V call is TRBV6-2 or TRBV6-3, the J call TRBJ2-7, with 9 bases fitting TRBD1. The CDR3 is made up of 13 amino acids. From germline, CDR1 is MNHEY and CDR2 SVGEGT. The junction had 3 bases not matched to a gene; V was cut back by 6 bases and J by 3 bases.

This clonotype has more than one count but fewer than ten. CDR3 sequence reads: CASSQDRSGLSEAFF. The CDR3 DNA follows: TGTGCCAGCAGCCAAGATCGGTCGGGTTTGTCTGAAGCTTTCTTT. V is TRBV4-2 and J is TRBJ1-1; no firm D call. CDR1 is LGHNA, CDR2 YNFKEQ, per germline. The CDR3 extends over 15 amino acids. V was shortened by 0 bases and J by 6 bases, with 14 bases between the two germline ends.

This clonotype appeared many times. V gene TRBV11-2 combines with J gene TRBJ2-2; 7 nucleotides align to TRBD1. CDR3 length: 15 residues. Germline assignment: CDR1 SGHAT and CDR2 FQNNGV. Losses at the gene ends were 5 bases for V and 6 bases for J; bases not matched to a gene: 9. This CDR3 reads CASSPTGVAAGELFF. CDR3 sequence (DNA): TGTGCCAGCAGCCCTACAGGGGTAGCCGCCGGGGAGCTGTTTTTT.

This clonotype came up a few times. The genes are TRBV3-1 and TRBJ1-6; D gene uncertain. Germline values: CDR1 LGHDT, CDR2 YNNKEL (reference sequence). Trimming pared 4 bases from V and 14 bases from J, leaving 15 bases between. The CDR3 runs to 13 residues. Here the CDR3 reads CASSRIQHSALHF. The CDR3, as DNA: TGTGCCAGCAGCCGTATACAGCATTCGGCCCTCCACTTT.

The chain recombines TRBV19 with TRBJ1-6; 10 bases are a match to TRBD1. The junction had 14 bases not matched to a gene; V was cut back by 10 bases and J by 14 bases. The CDR3 is made up of 14 amino acids. Germline V gives CDR1 LNHDA, CDR2 SQIVND (reference sequence). CDR3 in amino acids: CATRSGQGIGALHF. CDR3 DNA: TGTGCCACCCGATCGGGACAGGGGATTGGAGCCCTCCACTTT.

The CDR3 sequence is CASTLGRVNSPLHF. DNA of the CDR3: TGCGCCAGCACCCTGGGACGGGTTAATTCACCCCTCCACTTT. V usage is TRBV5-1 and J usage is TRBJ1-6; D may be TRBD1 (5 bases). The germline V and J ends were trimmed by 6 bases and 6 bases, with 13 bases remaining between them. Germline V gives CDR1 SGHRS, CDR2 YFSETQ. This CDR3 contains 14 residues.

This clonotype was seen a handful of times. CDR3 sequence (DNA): TGTGCCAGCAGCTTAACTTCCACAGGGGGGACTGAAGCTTTCTTT. Its translation: CASSLTSTGGTEAFF. The chain employs TRBV7-9 and TRBJ1-1; 8 bases align to TRBD1. The junction had 7 bases not matched to a gene; V was cut back by 2 bases and J by 5 bases. The CDR3 contains 15 residues. The germline CDR1 and CDR2 sequences are SEHNR and FQNEAQ (reference sequence). The variable domain in full, completed from reference TRBV7-9 and TRBJ1-1, reads DTGVSQNPRHKITKRGQNVTFRCDPISEHNRLYWYRQTLGQGPEFLTYFQNEAQLEKSRLLSDRFSAERPKGSFSTLEIQRTEQGDSAMYLCASSLTSTGGTEAFFGQGTRLTVV.

The chain joins TRBV19 to TRBJ1-5; the match to TRBD1 covers 10 bases. The V gene end was trimmed by 6 bases and the J gene end by 6 bases; junction bases not matched to a gene: 11. The CDR3 has 16 amino acids. Germline CDR1 LNHDA, CDR2 SQIVND (reference sequence). In DNA form, the CDR3 reads TGTGCCAGTAGCCCCCCCGACAGGGGGCTCGGTCAGCCCCAGCATTTT. Amino acid sequence: CASSPPDRGLGQPQHF.

The genes are TRBV12-5 and TRBJ2-7, with TRBD1 identical over 9 bases. Germline V gene sequence: CDR1 LGHNT, CDR2 FRNRAP. The CDR3 extends over 13 amino acids. V lost 5 bases and J lost 4; bases outside the gene matches: 3. The CDR3 DNA follows: TGTGCTAGTGGTCAGGACAGGGGTTACGAGCAGTACTTC. The encoded protein is CASGQDRGYEQYF.

The rearrangement links TRBV5-1 to TRBJ1-1; tentatively, D is TRBD1 (6 bases). This CDR3 has 14 residues. V lost 2 bases to trimming and J lost 5 bases, with 13 bases between them. The germline V gene has CDR1 SGHRS and CDR2 YFSETQ. DNA for the CDR3: TGCGCCAGCAGCTTTCACAGGGAGGGTACTGAAGCTTTCTTT. Amino acid sequence: CASSFHREGTEAFF.

The rearrangement joins TRBV7-2 to TRBJ2-1; 11 bases line up with TRBD2. V shed 5 bases and J 6 bases; nucleotides not matched to a gene: 9. The CDR3 has 16 residues. Looked up from germline, CDR1 is SGHTA and CDR2 is FQGNSA. The CDR3 region is CASSPKLAGGPNEQFF. The CDR3 coding sequence is TGTGCCAGCAGCCCAAAGCTAGCGGGGGGCCCCAATGAGCAGTTCTTC.

This clonotype was detected only a few times. The chain is built from TRBV5-6 and TRBJ2-7; TRBD2 aligns across 9 bases. Germline lookup yields CDR1 SGHDT and CDR2 YYEEEE. The CDR3 loop spans 16 amino acids. J gave up 0 bases and V 4 bases, and 8 bases lay outside the gene matches. CDR3 sequence (DNA): TGTGCCAGCAGCAACACCGGGACTAGCCTCTCCTACGAGCAGTACGTC. This sequence encodes CASSNTGTSLSYEQYV.

CDR3 region: CASSLDPDSTYNEQFF. CDR3 DNA: TGTGCCAGCAGCTTAGATCCGGACTCAACCTACAATGAGCAGTTCTTC. This chain joins TRBV11-2 and TRBJ2-1, with a possible D match to TRBD2 (5 bases). V was clipped by 0 bases and J by 2 bases, with 11 bases between them. The CDR3 covers 16 residues. Germline CDR1 SGHAT, CDR2 FQNNGV.

The V call is TRBV12-3 or TRBV12-4, the J call TRBJ1-2; D unclear. Trimming stripped 5 bases from V and 6 bases from J, with 16 bases between. The CDR3 covers 14 residues. The CDR3 loop is CASSQVGRYHGYTF. The CDR3 bases are TGTGCCAGCAGTCAAGTTGGGAGGTACCATGGCTACACCTTC.

The sample holds a few counts of this clonotype. The J gene is TRBJ2-2, the V gene TRBV20-1, with TRBD2 identical over 8 bases. The CDR3 consists of 17 residues. The V and J ends lost 0 bases and 1 base, in that order; junction bases with no gene match: 7. Germline CDR1 is DFQATT and CDR2 is SNEGSKA (reference sequence). The CDR3 spells CSAREGSGGWNTGELFF. CDR3 nucleotide sequence: TGCAGTGCTAGAGAGGGAAGCGGGGGATGGAACACCGGGGAGCTGTTTTTT.

The CDR3 region has the DNA TGTGCCATCAGGGACGGGACAGGGGGCACCTACGAGCAGTACTTC. Protein: CAIRDGTGGTYEQYF. The rearrangement uses TRBV10-3 and TRBJ2-7, with TRBD1 identical over 12 bases. This CDR3 is 15 amino acids long. Losses at the gene ends were 6 bases for V and 2 bases for J; bases not matched to a gene: 5. Germline V gene data show CDR1 as ENHRY and CDR2 as SYGVKD.

This clonotype has more than one count but fewer than ten. This rearrangement joins TRBV28 to TRBJ1-5, with 7 positions matching TRBD1. The V gene end was trimmed by 3 bases and the J gene end by 2 bases; junction bases not matched to a gene: 4. The CDR3 length is 15 residues. In germline, CDR1 is MDHEN, CDR2 SYDVKM. In nucleotides, the CDR3 is TGTGCCAGCAGTTTCCCAGGGGGGGGCAATCAGCCCCAGCATTTT. Its translation is CASSFPGGGNQPQHF. Supplemented by reference TRBV28 and TRBJ1-5, the full variable domain reads DVKVTQSSRYLVKRTGEKVFLECVQDMDHENMFWYRQDPGLGLRLIYFSYDVKMKEKGDIPEGYSVSREKKERFSLILESASTNQTSMYLCASSFPGGGNQPQHFGDGTRLSIL.

This clonotype was detected only a few times. The chain is built from TRBV10-2 and TRBJ1-1, with no clear D. CDR1 WSHSY and CDR2 SAAADI come from the germline V gene. The CDR3 has 14 residues. The V and J ends lost 4 bases and 1 base respectively, with 10 bases between them. Here the CDR3 reads CASSARPRNTEAFF. The DNA of the CDR3 is TGCGCCAGCAGTGCCCGGCCGAGGAACACTGAAGCTTTCTTT.

CDR3 sequence reads: CASSALAGGPSDTQYF. For the CDR3, the DNA is TGTGCCAGCAGCGCCCTAGCGGGGGGGCCCTCAGATACGCAGTATTTT. This chain links TRBV9 with TRBJ2-3; TRBD2 agrees at 12 bases. This CDR3 spans 16 amino acids. V shed 3 bases, J shed 4 bases, and the junction held 6 bases outside the gene matches. Germline assignment: CDR1 SGDLS and CDR2 YYNGEE.

This clonotype showed up just a few times. The V and J genes are TRBV5-1 and TRBJ2-2; 7 nucleotides match TRBD1. From germline, CDR1 is SGHRS and CDR2 YFSETQ. The junction had 9 bases not matched to a gene; V was cut back by 4 bases and J by 3 bases. The CDR3 extends over 16 amino acids. This CDR3 is CASSLTQGLDTGELFF. CDR3 DNA: TGCGCCAGCAGCCTTACACAGGGGTTGGACACCGGGGAGCTGTTTTTT.

V gene TRBV7-2 combines with J gene TRBJ1-5; D remains ambiguous. Trimming stripped 2 bases from V and 7 bases from J, with 15 bases between. The CDR3 extends over 15 amino acids. Germline lookup yields CDR1 SGHTA and CDR2 FQGNSA. For the CDR3, the DNA is TGTGCCAGCAGCTTATTAAGTGGCGCGGGGCAGCCCCAGCATTTT. This gives the protein CASSLLSGAGQPQHF.

This clonotype was seen a few times. The rearrangement joins TRBV5-1 to TRBJ2-7; 10 bases map to TRBD1. The CDR3 extends over 14 amino acids. V lost 6 bases and J lost 5; bases outside the gene matches: 8. Germline V lookup: CDR1 SGHRS, CDR2 YFSETQ. For the CDR3, the DNA is TGCGCCAGCACCTCGGACAGGGGGTTAGACGAGCAGTACTTC. The encoded protein is CASTSDRGLDEQYF.